The rows below give T cell receptor beta chains drawn from one sample of a study of OX40 agonist ivuxolimab in advanced cancers. Assay used: immunoSEQ multiplex PCR; TCRdb lists only in-frame clones, some missing. The table lists some 71,000 clones, roughly 89% of them singletons, with roughly 3% in the top ten. Sequenced here: CD4+ or CD8+ T cells sorted from blood, sampled in a trial of the OX40 agonist ivuxolimab. The receptor source for this set is an adult with an advanced solid tumor such as melanoma, head and neck, liver or kidney cancer. The CDR3 runs from the conserved cysteine through the conserved F or W. A D gene is named only where the DNA matches it firmly. Clone size is stated in some rows and not others, as once, few, many or a class when expanded.

.	TRBV7-9	TRBD2	TRBJ2-7	CASSLTSGYEQYF	TGTGCCAGCAGCTTAACTAGCGGCTACGAGCAGTACTTC
.	TRBV7-7	TRBD2	TRBJ2-5	CASSLGGLAGASQETQYF	TGTGCTAGCAGCTTAGGGGGACTAGCGGGGGCCTCTCAGGAGACCCAGTACTTC
.	TRBV5-4	TRBD1	TRBJ1-2	CASSVGQGLYGYTF	TGTGCCAGCAGCGTGGGACAGGGCCTCTATGGCTACACCTTC
.	TRBV15	TRBD1	TRBJ2-7	CATSRDRASYEQYF	TGTGCCACCAGCCGGGACAGGGCCTCCTACGAGCAGTACTTC
.	TRBV5-4	TRBD2	TRBJ2-2	CASSRQTSGGGTGELFF	TGTGCCAGCAGCCGCCAAACTAGCGGGGGCGGGACCGGGGAGCTGTTTTTT
.	TRBV28	.	TRBJ2-5	CASTYLRGLETQYF	TGTGCCAGCACGTACCTCAGGGGCCTGGAGACCCAGTACTTC
.	TRBV30	.	TRBJ1-2	CAWSRDKGDGYTF	TGTGCCTGGAGTAGGGACAAGGGGGATGGCTACACCTTC
.	TRBV7-2	TRBD1	TRBJ2-3	CASSLGQGVADTQYF	TGTGCCAGCAGCTTAGGACAGGGCGTAGCAGATACGCAGTATTTT
.	TRBV19	.	TRBJ2-7	CASSGHSESEQYF	TGTGCCAGTAGTGGACATTCGGAAAGCGAGCAGTACTTC
.	TRBV4-3	.	TRBJ1-5	CASSQYEGVNQPQHF	TGCGCCAGCAGCCAATACGAGGGAGTAAATCAGCCCCAGCATTTT
.	TRBV7-6	TRBD1	TRBJ2-1	CASSPGYRWSTGASNEQFF	TGTGCCAGCAGCCCGGGGTATAGGTGGAGCACAGGGGCTTCCAATGAGCAGTTCTTC
.	TRBV28	TRBD1	TRBJ1-2	CASSQGQGWTVGYYGYTF	TGTGCCAGCAGTCAAGGACAGGGGTGGACTGTTGGTTACTATGGCTACACCTTC
.	TRBV7-9	TRBD1	TRBJ1-2	CASSLDRGHGYTF	TGTGCCAGCAGCTTAGACAGGGGGCATGGCTACACCTTC
.	TRBV5-1	.	TRBJ2-3	CASSGVGESTDTQYF	TGCGCCAGCTCAGGGGTGGGGGAAAGCACAGATACGCAGTATTTT
once	TRBV6-1	.	TRBJ2-1	CASSERGPRPHNEQFF	TGTGCCAGCAGTGAAAGGGGCCCAAGACCTCACAATGAGCAGTTCTTC
once	TRBV7-3	TRBD2	TRBJ2-3	CASSANPSSGALGTQYF	TGTGCCAGCAGCGCCAACCCGTCCAGCGGGGCTCTGGGTACGCAGTATTTT
once	TRBV6-5	.	TRBJ1-5	CASSSPDSWHQPQHF	TGTGCCAGCAGCTCCCCCGACAGTTGGCATCAGCCCCAGCATTTT
.	TRBV19	TRBD1	TRBJ2-3	CASSPGQGYTDTQYF	TGTGCCAGTAGTCCGGGACAGGGATACACAGATACGCAGTATTTT
.	TRBV5-1	.	TRBJ2-7	CASSQVSGEQYF	TGCGCCAGCAGCCAGGTGTCCGGCGAGCAGTACTTC
.	TRBV28	.	TRBJ1-1	CASSPDSRKHEAFF	TGTGCCAGTTCGCCCGACAGCCGCAAGCATGAAGCTTTCTTT
.	TRBV4-1	.	TRBJ1-5	CASSQEPGINQPQHF	TGCGCCAGCAGCCAAGAACCAGGGATAAATCAGCCCCAGCATTTT
.	TRBV7-3	.	TRBJ2-3	CASSLGTHTDTQYF	TGTGCCAGCAGCTTAGGGACTCACACAGATACGCAGTATTTT
.	TRBV11-2	TRBD1	TRBJ1-4	CASSLETGGMGKLFF	TGTGCCAGCAGCTTAGAAACAGGGGGAATGGGAAAACTGTTTTTT
.	TRBV28	TRBD2	TRBJ2-2	CASSLGLSGENTGELFF	TGTGCCAGCAGCTTGGGTCTGAGCGGGGAGAACACCGGGGAGCTGTTTTTT
.	TRBV28	TRBD1	TRBJ1-2	CASSGDRTTYGYTF	TGTGCCAGCAGTGGGGACAGGACTACCTATGGCTACACCTTC
once	TRBV7-8	.	TRBJ2-7	CASSLFGPTIEQYF	TGTGCCAGCAGCTTATTTGGACCCACAATCGAGCAGTACTTC
.	TRBV6-6	.	TRBJ1-3	CAGSPGNSGNTIYF	TGTGCCGGCAGTCCAGGGAACTCTGGAAACACCATATATTTT
few	TRBV7-9	TRBD2	TRBJ2-2	CASSPQRGDTGELFF	TGTGCCAGCAGCCCACAGCGGGGGGACACCGGGGAGCTGTTTTTT
.	TRBV5-1	.	TRBJ2-2	CASSLNIGGATGELFF	TGCGCCAGCAGCTTAAATATTGGGGGGGCCACCGGGGAGCTGTTTTTT
.	TRBV5-4	.	TRBJ2-2	CASRQGLLNTGELFF	TGTGCCAGCAGGCAGGGACTTCTTAACACCGGGGAGCTGTTTTTT
.	TRBV5-5	TRBD1	TRBJ2-1	CASSFFGTGTVNEQFF	TGTGCCAGCAGCTTTTTCGGGACAGGGACGGTTAATGAGCAGTTCTTC
.	TRBV6-1	TRBD1	TRBJ2-7	CASVLTGMSYEQYF	TGTGCCAGCGTTTTGACAGGGATGAGCTACGAGCAGTACTTC
.	TRBV5-1	.	TRBJ1-4	CASSLMGPGGLEKLFF	TGCGCCAGCAGCTTGATGGGCCCGGGGGGGCTGGAAAAACTGTTTTTT
.	TRBV9	.	TRBJ1-6	CASSVAGWLEPLHF	TGTGCCAGCAGCGTAGCTGGTTGGCTCGAGCCCCTCCACTTT
.	TRBV28	.	TRBJ1-6	CASSLIGRDFFALHF	TGTGCCAGCAGTTTAATTGGCAGGGATTTTTTTGCCCTCCACTTT
once	TRBV7-2	.	TRBJ1-1	CASSPGLENTEAFF	TGTGCCAGCAGCCCAGGGTTGGAGAACACTGAAGCTTTCTTT
.	TRBV7-2	TRBD1	TRBJ1-1	CASSWTGGGTEAFF	TGTGCCAGCAGCTGGACAGGGGGCGGCACTGAAGCTTTCTTT
.	TRBV5-4	.	TRBJ1-4	CASSRVRGTDEKLFF	TGTGCCAGCAGCCGTGTTAGGGGGACCGATGAAAAACTGTTTTTT
.	TRBV4-1	TRBD1	TRBJ2-7	CASSQGGQGQSYEQYF	TGCGCCAGCAGCCAAGGAGGACAGGGTCAATCCTACGAGCAGTACTTC
.	TRBV4-3	TRBD1	TRBJ2-7	CASSQETGAGEQYF	TGCGCCAGCAGCCAAGAAACAGGGGCGGGCGAGCAGTACTTC
.	TRBV9	.	TRBJ1-1	CASSVEMNTEAFF	TGTGCCAGCAGCGTAGAAATGAACACTGAAGCTTTCTTT
.	TRBV4-1	TRBD2	TRBJ2-3	CASSQSPPGGNTDTQYF	TGCGCCAGCAGCCAATCCCCACCGGGGGGGAACACAGATACGCAGTATTTT
once	TRBV7-3	TRBD1	TRBJ1-2	CASSDRQGSGYTF	TGTGCCAGCAGCGATAGACAGGGCTCTGGCTACACCTTC
.	TRBV5-5	.	TRBJ2-7	CASSAGQLTSYEQYF	TGTGCCAGCAGCGCGGGACAGCTAACCTCCTACGAGCAGTACTTC
.	TRBV6-5	TRBD2	TRBJ2-2	CASSSRGEGYTGELFF	TGTGCCAGCAGTTCCCGGGGGGAGGGCTACACCGGGGAGCTGTTTTTT
.	TRBV5-5	.	TRBJ2-5	CASTSAGHQETQYF	TGTGCCAGCACCTCGGCGGGGCACCAAGAGACCCAGTACTTC
.	TRBV28	TRBD1	TRBJ1-5	CASRSGTGANQPQHF	TGTGCCAGCAGATCCGGGACAGGGGCAAATCAGCCCCAGCATTTT
.	TRBV6-6	.	TRBJ2-2	CASSQSGFGELFF	TGTGCCAGCAGTCAGTCGGGGTTCGGGGAGCTGTTTTTT
.	TRBV27	TRBD1	TRBJ2-5	CASSLQGARPETQYF	TGTGCCAGCAGTTTACAGGGGGCGAGGCCAGAGACCCAGTACTTC
.	TRBV30	TRBD1	TRBJ2-6	CAWVGQGVANVLTF	TGTGCCTGGGTGGGACAGGGCGTGGCCAACGTCCTGACTTTC
.	TRBV4-3	TRBD2	TRBJ2-7	CASSQEIAGPRSYEQYF	TGCGCCAGCAGCCAAGAAATAGCGGGGCCAAGATCCTACGAGCAGTACTTC
.	TRBV27	.	TRBJ1-3	CASSFRGAGPGNTIYF	TGTGCCAGCAGTTTCCGGGGGGCAGGACCTGGAAACACCATATATTTT